This paragraph reports one TCR beta chain. The target antigen is unknown. A universal primer site and UMIs were added as TCR cDNA was made by 5'RACE template switching. TCRdb re-derived calls from the 5' RACE reads in MiXCR, one entry per CDR3 protein. The sample includes more than 110,000 distinct CDR3 sequences, 5% to 8% of them seen just once. This entry is derived from a study of T cells after yellow fever vaccination. Findings and caveats of the study: The secondary response was weaker but peaked faster, day 5 versus 15. Repertoires obtained by FACS sorting could include abundant clonotypes that entered as contaminants from the bulk population.

Trimming removed 1 base at V and 0 bases at J, with 7 bases between. The CDR3 spans 15 residues. The source material was CD4+ T cells sorted from PBMCs, sampled 10 days after the yellow fever booster vaccination. The gene calls are TRBV12-3 or TRBV12-4 and TRBJ1-5, with D possibly being TRBD1 (5 bases). The sequence derives from a man under 40 who received the YFV17D yellow fever vaccine. The CDR3 DNA follows: TGTGCCAGCAGTTTAGGGGGACTTAGCAATCAGCCCCAGCATTTT. Amino acid sequence: CASSLGGLSNQPQHF.